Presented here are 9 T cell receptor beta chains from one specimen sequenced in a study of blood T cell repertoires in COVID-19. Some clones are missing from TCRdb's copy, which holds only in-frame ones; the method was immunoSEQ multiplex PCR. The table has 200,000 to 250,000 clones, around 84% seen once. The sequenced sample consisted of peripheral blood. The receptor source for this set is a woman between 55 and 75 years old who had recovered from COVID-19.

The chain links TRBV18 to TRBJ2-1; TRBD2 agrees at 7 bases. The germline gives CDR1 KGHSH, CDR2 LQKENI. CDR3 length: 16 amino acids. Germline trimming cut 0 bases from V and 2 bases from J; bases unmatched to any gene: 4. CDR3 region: CASSPPGGGAYNEQFF. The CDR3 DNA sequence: TGTGCCAGCTCACCACCCGGCGGGGGAGCCTACAATGAGCAGTTCTTC. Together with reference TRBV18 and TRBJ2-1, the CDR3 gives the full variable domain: NAGVMQNPRHLVRRRGQEARLRCSPMKGHSHVYWYRQLPEEGLKFMVYLQKENIIDESGMPKERFSAEFPKEGPSILRIQQVVRGDSAAYFCASSPPGGGAYNEQFFGPGTRLTVL.

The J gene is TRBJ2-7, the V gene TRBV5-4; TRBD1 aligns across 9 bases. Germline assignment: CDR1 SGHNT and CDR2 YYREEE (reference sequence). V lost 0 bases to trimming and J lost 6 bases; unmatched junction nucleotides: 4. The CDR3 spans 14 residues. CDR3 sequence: CASSLGTGAAEQYF. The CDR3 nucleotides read TGTGCCAGCAGCTTGGGGACAGGGGCCGCCGAGCAGTACTTC.

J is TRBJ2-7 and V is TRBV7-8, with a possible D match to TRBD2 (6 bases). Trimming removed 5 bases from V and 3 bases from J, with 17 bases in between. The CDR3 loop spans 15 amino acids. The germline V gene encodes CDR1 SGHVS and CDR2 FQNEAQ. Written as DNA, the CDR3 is TGTGCCAGCAGCCCGCGGGACCCGCGAGTCTACGAGCAGTACTTC. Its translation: CASSPRDPRVYEQYF.

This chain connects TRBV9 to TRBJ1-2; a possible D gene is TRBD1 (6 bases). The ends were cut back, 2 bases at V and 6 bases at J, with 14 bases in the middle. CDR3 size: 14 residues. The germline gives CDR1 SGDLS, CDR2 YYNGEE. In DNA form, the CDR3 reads TGTGCCAGCAGCGTCATAGACAGGCCAGATGGCTACACCTTC. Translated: CASSVIDRPDGYTF.

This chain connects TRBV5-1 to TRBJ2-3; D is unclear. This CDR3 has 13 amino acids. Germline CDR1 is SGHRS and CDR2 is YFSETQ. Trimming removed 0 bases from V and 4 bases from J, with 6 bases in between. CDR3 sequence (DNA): TGCGCCAGCAGCTTGGAGAGTCCAGATACGCAGTATTTT. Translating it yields CASSLESPDTQYF.

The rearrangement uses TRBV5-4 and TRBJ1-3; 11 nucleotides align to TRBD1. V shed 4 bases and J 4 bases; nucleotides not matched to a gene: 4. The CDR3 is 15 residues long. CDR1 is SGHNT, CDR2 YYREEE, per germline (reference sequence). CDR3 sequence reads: CASSHGQGAGNTIYF. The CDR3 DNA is TGTGCCAGCAGCCATGGACAGGGGGCAGGAAACACCATATATTTT.

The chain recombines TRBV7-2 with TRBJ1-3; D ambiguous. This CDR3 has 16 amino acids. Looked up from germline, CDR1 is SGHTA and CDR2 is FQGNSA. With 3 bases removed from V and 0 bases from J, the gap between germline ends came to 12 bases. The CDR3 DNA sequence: TGTGCCAGCAGCTTGCGGGGTCCCTTCTCTGGAAACACCATATATTTT. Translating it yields CASSLRGPFSGNTIYF.

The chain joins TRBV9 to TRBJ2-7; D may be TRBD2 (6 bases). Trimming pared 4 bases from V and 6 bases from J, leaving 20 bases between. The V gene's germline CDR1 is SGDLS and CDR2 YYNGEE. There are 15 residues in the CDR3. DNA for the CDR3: TGTGCCAGCAGCCGTGTAGGGGAATCAGCGGGCGAGCAGTACTTC. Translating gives CASSRVGESAGEQYF.

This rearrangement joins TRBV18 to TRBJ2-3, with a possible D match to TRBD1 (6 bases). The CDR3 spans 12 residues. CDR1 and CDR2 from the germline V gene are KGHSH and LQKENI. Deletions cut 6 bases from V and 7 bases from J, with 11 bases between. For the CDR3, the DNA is TGTGCCAGCTCGCTCCGGGACAATACGCAGTATTTT. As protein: CASSLRDNTQYF. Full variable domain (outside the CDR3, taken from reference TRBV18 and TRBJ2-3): NAGVMQNPRHLVRRRGQEARLRCSPMKGHSHVYWYRQLPEEGLKFMVYLQKENIIDESGMPKERFSAEFPKEGPSILRIQQVVRGDSAAYFCASSLRDNTQYFGPGTRLTVL.